Described below is a single TCR beta chain sequence and its context. Its antigen is not known. These data belong to a study of cytomegalovirus exposure and HLA in healthy donors. The PCR had 60 Vbeta and 13 Jbeta primers. TCRdb's table, derived via immunoSEQ multiplex PCR, lists solely in-frame clones and lacks some. Among about 56,000 clones listed, about 86% were seen once. Notes on the study in general: A later analysis linked a missense DCLRE1C variant to TCR beta V- and J-gene trimming. Across all donors, roughly uniform sequencing depth was an assumption of the presence/absence analyses. The investigators catalogued 164 TCR beta chains as cytomegalovirus-associated.

Deletions cut 5 bases from V and 0 bases from J, with 13 bases between. The CDR3 spans 15 residues. The germline V gene has CDR1 SGHTA and CDR2 FQGNSA. The sample taken for sequencing was PBMCs. The receptor's source is a man aged 35 to 55 in good health and CMV-seronegative. The chain is built from TRBV7-2 and TRBJ1-2; possibly TRBD1 for D (6 bases). CDR3 amino acids: CASSLDGQPNYGYTF. CDR3 bases: TGTGCCAGCAGCCTAGACGGACAGCCTAACTATGGCTACACCTTC.